The 19 T cell receptor beta chains reported below all come from one sample, sequenced in a study of blood T cells in healthy people across ages. Alongside a J-beta primer mix, a sample-barcoded 5' primer served in a second PCR lasting about 7 to 11 cycles. Via MiXCR, TCRdb re-called the 5' RACE reads, giving one row per CDR3 protein. Of about 290,000 distinct CDR3 sequences listed, 25% to 30% are singletons. Sequencing input: blood. The receptors here all came from a woman aged 65 to 85 in good health.

Only a few counts were recorded for this clonotype. The gene calls are TRBV20-1 and TRBJ2-4; TRBD2 might be the D (5 bases). The germline V gene has CDR1 DFQATT and CDR2 SNEGSKA (reference sequence). CDR3 length equals 16 residues. V dropped 5 bases and J dropped 1 base, with 18 bases sitting between them. The CDR3 spells CSALPPGKVAKNIQYF. CDR3 sequence (DNA): TGCAGTGCTTTACCCCCGGGGAAAGTGGCCAAAAACATTCAGTACTTC.

V usage is TRBV28 and J usage is TRBJ2-7; D possibly uses TRBD1 or TRBD2 (6 bases each). Trimming removed 2 bases from V and 7 bases from J, with 18 bases in between. The CDR3 contains 15 residues. Germline CDR1 is MDHEN and CDR2 is SYDVKM. This CDR3 reads CASSLLRVRGEEQYF. CDR3 DNA: TGTGCCAGCAGTTTACTCCGGGTTAGGGGGGAAGAGCAGTACTTC.

This clonotype occurred a few times. This chain joins TRBV11-2 and TRBJ2-2, with unresolved D. Germline lookup yields CDR1 SGHAT and CDR2 FQNNGV. The CDR3 is 19 residues long. With 3 bases removed from V and 2 bases from J, the gap between germline ends came to 22 bases. CDR3 sequence (DNA): TGTGCCAGCAGCTTTCATAGGCCTCCGAAGGACGGCAACACCGGGGAGCTGTTTTTT. Residues: CASSFHRPPKDGNTGELFF.

The chain combines TRBV5-5 with TRBJ2-2; tentative D call: TRBD2 (5 bases). Germline V lookup: CDR1 SGHKS, CDR2 YYEKEE (reference sequence). This CDR3 is 14 amino acids long. V was shortened by 0 bases and J by 7 bases, with 10 bases between the two germline ends. The CDR3 nucleotides are TGTGCCAGCAGCTTGGCGGGGTCGGGCGGGGAGCTGTTTTTT. This gives the protein CASSLAGSGGELFF.

This clonotype has more than one count but fewer than ten. The chain links TRBV6-5 to TRBJ1-1; D is uncertain. In germline, CDR1 is MNHEY, CDR2 SVGAGI. Trimming left V 6 bases short and J 11 bases short, with 22 bases between. The CDR3 is made up of 14 amino acids. The CDR3 nucleotides are TGTGCCAGCAGCCCACCTTCGGGTCTTTCTCGGGCTTTCTTT. It translates to CASSPPSGLSRAFF.

This clonotype showed up just a few times. This chain uses TRBV5-1 with TRBJ2-1; possibly TRBD2 for D (7 bases). The CDR3 sequence is 15 residues long. Germline V gene lookup returns CDR1 SGHRS and CDR2 YFSETQ. Trimming cost V 4 bases and J 10 bases, with 21 bases left between them. CDR3: CASSQAGAGVREQFF. As DNA, the CDR3 is TGCGCCAGCAGCCAGGCGGGGGCGGGAGTGAGAGAGCAGTTCTTC.

V is TRBV29-1 and J is TRBJ2-2; 10 positions agree with TRBD2. J lost 5 bases, V lost 4 bases, and 10 bases had no gene match. The germline V gene has CDR1 SQVTM and CDR2 ANQGSEA. This CDR3 spans 16 amino acids. In DNA, the CDR3 is TGCAGCGTTGTCCCAAGGCTAGCGGGAGTAACCGGGGAGCTGTTTTTT. The encoded protein is CSVVPRLAGVTGELFF.

This clonotype was observed a handful of times. The chain is built from TRBV19 and TRBJ1-1; D is ambiguous. Trimming removed 7 bases at V and 1 base at J, with 10 bases between. CDR1 is LNHDA and CDR2 is SQIVND in the germline V gene (reference sequence). The CDR3 contains 13 residues. The CDR3 coding sequence is TGTGCCAGTACCGAGAGGACGAACACTGAAGCTTTCTTT. Amino acid sequence: CASTERTNTEAFF.

V is TRBV29-1 and J is TRBJ2-5; unclear D gene. The J call may be incorrect, as the DNA end agrees better with TRBJ2-1. The CDR3 extends over 10 amino acids. Germline assignment: CDR1 SQVTM and CDR2 ANQGSEA. This CDR3 is CSVSYNEQFF. CDR3 DNA sequence: TGCAGCGTTTCTTACAATGAGCAGTTCTTC.

This chain joins TRBV20-1 and TRBJ2-5, with D tentatively TRBD2 (5 bases). The closer fit of TRBJ2-7 to the DNA end suggests the J call may be wrong. The CDR3 covers 13 residues. CDR1 is DFQATT and CDR2 is SNEGSKA in the germline V gene (reference sequence). The CDR3 DNA reads as TGCAGTGCCGCGCGGTCGGGAACCTACGAGCAGTACTTC. Residues: CSAARSGTYEQYF.

The chain carries TRBV9 and TRBJ2-7; tentatively, D is TRBD2 (6 bases). This CDR3 has 14 amino acids. V lost 4 bases and J 5 bases, leaving 16 bases between the germline ends. Germline CDR1 SGDLS, CDR2 YYNGEE. The CDR3 sequence: CASSSGETRDEQYF. CDR3 nucleotide sequence: TGTGCCAGCAGCTCTGGGGAGACTAGGGACGAGCAGTACTTC.

This clonotype appeared a few times. CDR3 DNA sequence: TGTGCCAGCAGTTCTCGGGGGCGAGGTTCCTACAATGAGCAGTTCTTC. Translated, it gives CASSSRGRGSYNEQFF. This chain connects TRBV28 to TRBJ2-1; D is possibly TRBD1 or TRBD2 (6 bases each). V was shortened by 4 bases and J by 1 base, with 14 bases between the two germline ends. The CDR3 is 16 amino acids. Germline loops: CDR1 MDHEN, CDR2 SYDVKM.

The V gene is TRBV7-3, the J gene TRBJ2-6; 7 bases match TRBD2. V lost 4 bases to trimming and J lost 0 bases; unmatched junction nucleotides: 9. The CDR3 is 18 residues long. Germline lookup yields CDR1 SGHTA and CDR2 FQGTGA. The CDR3, as DNA: TGTGCCAGCAGCTCCGGGGGGACGATCAGCTCTGGGGCCAACGTCCTGACTTTC. Translating gives CASSSGGTISSGANVLTF.

A few counts support this clonotype. The chain uses TRBV7-2 and TRBJ2-3, with 8 bases lining up with TRBD2. CDR3 length: 17 residues. CDR1 SGHTA and CDR2 FQGNSA come from the germline V gene. With 0 bases clipped from V and 3 bases from J, the junction kept 8 bases outside the gene matches. The chain's CDR3 is CASSLAEREGRTDTQYF. The DNA of the CDR3 is TGTGCCAGCAGCTTAGCAGAACGGGAGGGCCGGACAGATACGCAGTATTTT.

This chain uses TRBV2 with TRBJ2-2; D is unresolved. CDR1 is SNHLY, CDR2 FYNNEI, per germline. The V gene lost 6 bases and the J gene lost 0 bases, with 14 bases spanning the gap. The CDR3 contains 16 residues. CDR3 DNA: TGTGCCAGCAGGCATCGTGGGTCAGCGAACACCGGGGAGCTGTTTTTT. As protein: CASRHRGSANTGELFF.

V and J are TRBV20-1 and TRBJ2-7; 12 nucleotides line up with TRBD2. V shed 6 bases and J 10 bases; nucleotides not matched to a gene: 7. CDR1 is DFQATT, CDR2 SNEGSKA, per germline (reference sequence). This CDR3 has 12 residues. As DNA, the CDR3 is TGCAGTGCCAGACTAGCGGGAGTTCCCCAGTACTTC. Protein product: CSARLAGVPQYF.

This clonotype came up a few times. J is TRBJ2-1 and V is TRBV9, with D perhaps matching TRBD2 (6 bases). Germline V gene data show CDR1 as SGDLS and CDR2 as YYNGEE. The V end was cut by 3 bases, the J end by 10 bases, with 14 bases between. The CDR3 length is 13 residues. DNA for the CDR3: TGTGCCAGCAGCGACCCCCTCCGGGAGGAGCAGTTCTTC. It is translated as CASSDPLREEQFF. The complete variable domain, with remaining parts taken from reference TRBV9 and TRBJ2-1, reads DSGVTQTPKHLITATGQRVTLRCSPRSGDLSVYWYQQSLDQGLQFLIQYYNGEERAKGNILERFSAQQFPDLHSELNLSSLELGDSALYFCASSDPLREEQFFGPGTRLTVL.

A few counts support this clonotype. The rearrangement links TRBV28 to TRBJ2-1, with D perhaps matching TRBD1 (5 bases). V was trimmed by 5 bases and J by 9 bases, leaving 8 bases between them. This CDR3 contains 11 residues. The germline V gene encodes CDR1 MDHEN and CDR2 SYDVKM. The CDR3 reads CASSGQGEQFF. For the CDR3, the DNA is TGTGCCAGCAGTGGCCAGGGTGAGCAGTTCTTC.

This clonotype has more than one count but fewer than ten. CDR3 amino acids: CASSSQGQTNQPQHF. The DNA of the CDR3 is TGTGCCAGCAGTTCGCAGGGACAGACCAATCAGCCCCAGCATTTT. The V gene is TRBV5-8, the J gene TRBJ1-5; 7 bases line up with TRBD1. This CDR3 contains 15 residues. The V gene's germline CDR1 is SGHTS and CDR2 YDEGEE. The junction had 8 bases not matched to a gene; V was cut back by 5 bases and J by 3 bases.